The 27 T cell receptor beta chains listed next were all sequenced from one sample in a study of identical twins. TCRdb called the 5' RACE reads again in MiXCR, with one record for every CDR3 protein. The sample carries a few hundred thousand distinct CDR3 sequences, over 9.5% recorded once. The sample was also linked to a second study, of yellow fever vaccine responses in identical twins.

Sequenced: memory (CD45RO+) T cells sorted from blood. Receptors were obtained from a woman under 30 in good health.

J is TRBJ1-1 and V is TRBV11-3; possible D gene TRBD1, 5 bases. Germline CDR1 is SGHNT and CDR2 is YENEEA. Between the trimmed V and J ends, which lost 5 bases and 11 bases, there was a span of 18 bases. The CDR3 length is 13 residues. CDR3 sequence reads: CASSRGHEGSAFF. Written as DNA, the CDR3 is TGTGCCAGCAGCAGAGGACACGAGGGTAGCGCTTTCTTT. The full variable domain, with the rest looked up from reference TRBV11-3 and TRBJ1-1, is EAGVVQSPRYKIIEKKQPVAFWCNPISGHNTLYWYLQNLGQGPELLIRYENEEAVDDSQLPKDRFSAERLKGVDSTLKIQPAELGDSAVYLCASSRGHEGSAFFGQGTRLTVV.

The rearrangement links TRBV7-2 to TRBJ2-1, with D perhaps TRBD2 (5 bases). Per germline, CDR1 SGHTA and CDR2 FQGNSA. Between the trimmed V and J ends, which lost 4 bases and 13 bases, there was a span of 11 bases. The CDR3 is made up of 11 amino acids. The CDR3 is CASSSTMAQFF. The DNA of the CDR3 is TGTGCCAGCAGCTCGACTATGGCTCAGTTCTTC.

This rearrangement joins TRBV20-1 to TRBJ1-1; D uncertain. CDR1 and CDR2 from the germline V gene are DFQATT and SNEGSKA (reference sequence). The CDR3 consists of 13 residues. Trimming cost V 3 bases and J 1 base, with 9 bases left between them. As DNA, the CDR3 is TGCAGTGCTAGGAGGCAGGAGAACACTGAAGCTTTCTTT. Translation: CSARRQENTEAFF.

The chain links TRBV7-8 to TRBJ2-7; tentative D call: TRBD1 (6 bases). CDR1 SGHVS and CDR2 FQNEAQ come from the germline V gene. The ends were cut back, 5 bases at V and 3 bases at J, with 23 bases in the middle. The CDR3 covers 17 residues. The CDR3 DNA is TGTGCCAGCAGCCAAACCCGCCCTTCAGGGGTGGTCTACGAGCAGTACTTC. Its translation is CASSQTRPSGVVYEQYF. Drawing the rest from reference TRBV7-8 and TRBJ2-7, the complete variable domain is GAGVSQSPRYKVAKRGQDVALRCDPISGHVSLFWYQQALGQGPEFLTYFQNEAQLDKSGLPSDRFFAERPEGSVSTLKIQRTQQEDSAVYLCASSQTRPSGVVYEQYFGPGTRLTVT.

There are a few counts of this clonotype. The chain is built from TRBV5-1 and TRBJ2-1; D gene ambiguous. V lost 5 bases and J 2 bases, leaving 14 bases between the germline ends. The CDR3 is made up of 15 amino acids. Germline CDR1 and CDR2: SGHRS and YFSETQ. The chain's CDR3 is CASSYYRAAYNEQFF. The CDR3 nucleotides are TGCGCCAGCAGTTACTACCGGGCCGCCTACAATGAGCAGTTCTTC.

In this sample, this clonotype turned up many times. V usage is TRBV20-1 and J usage is TRBJ2-6; no firm D call. The length of the CDR3 is 16 residues. The germline V gene has CDR1 DFQATT and CDR2 SNEGSKA (reference sequence). V was cut by 0 bases and J by 0 bases, with 9 bases left in between. The CDR3 reads CSARDPRISGANVLTF. The CDR3 DNA follows: TGCAGTGCTAGAGATCCCCGGATCTCTGGGGCCAACGTCCTGACTTTC.

V gene TRBV20-1 combines with J gene TRBJ2-3, with 9 bases matching TRBD2. Germline loops: CDR1 DFQATT, CDR2 SNEGSKA (reference sequence). The CDR3 sequence is 15 residues long. The trim removed 6 bases at V and 1 base at J, leaving 8 bases unmatched. The CDR3 DNA sequence: TGCAGTGCCCCCCCCCCTAGCGGGGGCACAGATACGCAGTATTTT. Translated: CSAPPPSGGTDTQYF.

In its sample, this clonotype was seen a few times. V gene TRBV20-1 combines with J gene TRBJ2-5, with 7 bases lining up with TRBD1. CDR1 and CDR2 (germline): DFQATT, SNEGSKA (reference sequence). This CDR3 contains 14 residues. The V gene end was trimmed by 0 bases and the J gene end by 7 bases; junction bases not matched to a gene: 8. The CDR3 is CSARDRQGRGTQYF. CDR3 nucleotides: TGCAGTGCTAGAGATAGACAGGGTAGGGGGACCCAGTACTTC.

This chain uses TRBV18 with TRBJ2-7; 13 nucleotides agree with TRBD2. Per germline, CDR1 KGHSH and CDR2 LQKENI. V gave up 0 bases and J gave up 1 base; unmatched junction bases: 3. This CDR3 has 17 residues. CDR3 region: CASSPPTSGRMSYEQYF. The CDR3 coding sequence is TGTGCCAGCTCACCACCGACTAGCGGGAGGATGTCCTACGAGCAGTACTTC.

This clonotype was found a few times. The V gene is TRBV7-2, the J gene TRBJ2-7; weak D call: TRBD1 (6 bases). The CDR3 extends over 13 amino acids. Trimming cost V 5 bases and J 4 bases, with 12 bases left between them. Germline V lookup: CDR1 SGHTA, CDR2 FQGNSA. Here the CDR3 reads CASSPDSRYEQYF. As DNA, the CDR3 is TGTGCCAGCAGCCCGGACAGCAGATACGAGCAGTACTTC.

The genes are TRBV2 and TRBJ2-3; 8 bases agree with TRBD2. The germline gives CDR1 SNHLY, CDR2 FYNNEI. This CDR3 contains 14 residues. The V gene end was trimmed by 6 bases and the J gene end by 5 bases; junction bases not matched to a gene: 7. This CDR3 is CASRQREWVDTQYF. The CDR3 DNA reads TGTGCCAGCAGACAGCGGGAGTGGGTAGATACGCAGTATTTT.

This clonotype was counted between two and nine times. The V gene is TRBV20-1, the J gene TRBJ2-5, with TRBD1 matching 9 bases. CDR1 is DFQATT and CDR2 is SNEGSKA in the germline V gene (reference sequence). V trimming: 3 bases; J trimming: 5 bases; junction bases outside the gene matches: 7. The CDR3 is made up of 14 amino acids. The CDR3 DNA reads TGCAGTGCTAGGAAGGACAGGGGAGGGGAGACCCAGTACTTC. This encodes CSARKDRGGETQYF.

The chain recombines TRBV20-1 with TRBJ2-1, with 11 bases lining up with TRBD2. The V gene's germline CDR1 is DFQATT and CDR2 SNEGSKA (reference sequence). V shed 6 bases, J shed 7 bases, and the junction held 11 bases outside the gene matches. CDR3 length: 15 amino acids. This chain's CDR3 is CSARPSTSGTNEQFF. As DNA, the CDR3 is TGCAGTGCCAGACCCTCGACTAGCGGGACGAATGAGCAGTTCTTC.

This clonotype was found a few times. This chain connects TRBV4-3 to TRBJ2-3; possibly TRBD2 for D (6 bases). V was trimmed by 0 bases and J by 1 base, leaving 17 bases between them. Germline assignment: CDR1 LGHNA and CDR2 YSLEER. This CDR3 has 18 residues. The CDR3 region is CASSQDQASARGTDTQYF. In DNA form, the CDR3 reads TGCGCCAGCAGCCAAGATCAGGCTAGCGCTCGGGGCACAGATACGCAGTATTTT.

This clonotype was counted only a few times. The V and J genes are TRBV28 and TRBJ2-1; D is unresolved. Germline lookup yields CDR1 MDHEN and CDR2 SYDVKM. The length of the CDR3 is 13 residues. Trimming took 6 bases from V and 10 from J, leaving 16 bases between them. This chain's CDR3 is CASRSSNVWEQFF. The CDR3 region has the DNA TGTGCCAGCAGATCATCAAACGTGTGGGAGCAGTTCTTC.

The chain couples TRBV7-8 to TRBJ2-1, with 7 bases identical to TRBD1. Germline lookup yields CDR1 SGHVS and CDR2 FQNEAQ. J gave up 4 bases and V 4 bases, and 4 bases lay outside the gene matches. The CDR3 spans 14 residues. The CDR3 protein is CASSSGQMYNEQFF. The CDR3 DNA sequence: TGTGCCAGCAGCTCGGGACAGATGTACAATGAGCAGTTCTTC.

This clonotype was counted many times. The genes are TRBV28 and TRBJ2-4; a weak D match, TRBD2 (6 bases). This CDR3 comprises 15 residues. Trimming pared 4 bases from V and 1 base from J, leaving 11 bases between. Germline loops: CDR1 MDHEN, CDR2 SYDVKM. The CDR3 sequence is CASSSLGGAKNIQYF. For the CDR3, the DNA is TGTGCCAGCAGTTCGTTAGGAGGGGCCAAAAACATTCAGTACTTC.

The chain uses TRBV30 and TRBJ2-1; 9 bases match TRBD1. CDR3 length: 13 amino acids. From germline, CDR1 is GTSNPN and CDR2 SVGIG (reference sequence). The V gene end was trimmed by 0 bases and the J gene end by 9 bases; junction bases not matched to a gene: 3. Written as DNA, the CDR3 is TGTGCCTGGAGTGTACAGGGGGCAGGTGAGCAGTTCTTC. As protein: CAWSVQGAGEQFF.

This clonotype was counted a few times. CDR3 nucleotides: TGTGCCATCAGCGCCCAACCGGGACAGGGGTTCTTC. Translated, it gives CAISAQPGQGFF. The chain combines TRBV10-3 with TRBJ2-1; the match to TRBD1 covers 9 bases. The J segment lost 15 bases and the V segment lost 6 bases, leaving 9 bases of the junction unmatched. This CDR3 spans 12 amino acids. Per germline, CDR1 ENHRY and CDR2 SYGVKD.

This clonotype has ten or more counts. The chain employs TRBV5-6 and TRBJ2-7, with TRBD1 identical over 9 bases. The CDR3 runs to 14 residues. Germline V gene data show CDR1 as SGHDT and CDR2 as YYEEEE. Trimming at V came to 5 bases and at J to 6 bases, leaving 9 bases not matched to a gene. This CDR3 reads CASSQPGQGFEQYF. The CDR3 DNA follows: TGTGCCAGCAGTCAACCGGGACAGGGTTTCGAGCAGTACTTC.

The chain carries TRBV20-1 and TRBJ2-7; 10 bases match TRBD2. Germline loops: CDR1 DFQATT, CDR2 SNEGSKA (reference sequence). This CDR3 comprises 13 residues. Unmatched junction bases numbered 6, after V lost 8 bases and J lost 2 bases. CDR3: CSLSGRLAYEQYF. The DNA of the CDR3 is TGCAGTCTTAGCGGGAGGCTGGCCTACGAGCAGTACTTC.

This clonotype showed up just a few times. The chain is built from TRBV6-2 or TRBV6-3 and TRBJ2-3, with 11 bases identical to TRBD2. V was clipped by 6 bases and J by 6 bases; unmatched bases: 11. The germline V gene encodes CDR1 MNHEY and CDR2 SVGEGT. CDR3 length equals 16 residues. The CDR3, as DNA: TGTGCCAGCAGACCGGGCTGGACTAGCGGGCCTGATACGCAGTATTTT. Amino acids: CASRPGWTSGPDTQYF.

This clonotype has a count of ten or more. The gene calls are TRBV28 and TRBJ2-2, with TRBD2 as a possible D gene (5 bases). Germline values: CDR1 MDHEN, CDR2 SYDVKM. The CDR3 has 14 residues. Trimming stripped 5 bases from V and 2 bases from J, with 9 bases between. DNA of the CDR3: TGTGCCAGCAGTAGCGGATATAACACCGGGGAGCTGTTTTTT. It specifies CASSSGYNTGELFF. The full variable domain, in which reference TRBV28 and TRBJ2-2 provide the parts outside the CDR3, is DVKVTQSSRYLVKRTGEKVFLECVQDMDHENMFWYRQDPGLGLRLIYFSYDVKMKEKGDIPEGYSVSREKKERFSLILESASTNQTSMYLCASSSGYNTGELFFGEGSRLTVL.

This chain connects TRBV3-1 to TRBJ1-6; D is possibly TRBD1 (6 bases). This CDR3 comprises 13 residues. With 4 bases removed from V and 8 bases from J, the gap between germline ends came to 9 bases. In germline, CDR1 is LGHDT, CDR2 YNNKEL (reference sequence). The CDR3 reads CASSRAGDSPLHF. The CDR3 DNA reads TGTGCCAGCAGCCGGGCAGGGGATTCACCCCTCCACTTT.

At least ten counts were recorded for this clonotype. J is TRBJ2-4 and V is TRBV3-1; D might be TRBD2 (5 bases). CDR3 length equals 13 residues. In germline, CDR1 is LGHDT, CDR2 YNNKEL (reference sequence). Trimming cost V 1 base and J 7 bases, with 8 bases left between them. The CDR3 reads CASSQVAGNIQYF. The CDR3 DNA is TGTGCCAGCAGCCAAGTGGCGGGTAACATTCAGTACTTC.

This clonotype was observed a few times. The genes are TRBV27 and TRBJ2-3; D not certain. The CDR3 loop spans 13 amino acids. In germline, CDR1 is MNHEY, CDR2 SMNVEV (reference sequence). V was trimmed by 3 bases and J by 4 bases, leaving 8 bases between them. The CDR3 loop is CASSFLGSDTQYF. The DNA of the CDR3 is TGTGCCAGCAGTTTCCTGGGGTCAGATACGCAGTATTTT.

The chain couples TRBV29-1 to TRBJ2-1, with a weak D call TRBD1 (5 bases). The CDR3 runs to 12 residues. V lost 5 bases to trimming and J lost 5 bases, with 10 bases between them. Germline CDR1 SQVTM, CDR2 ANQGSEA. CDR3 sequence (DNA): TGCAGCGTTAAGGGGCCAAACAATGAGCAGTTCTTC. Amino acid sequence: CSVKGPNNEQFF.